The clone carrying this TCR beta chain came up a few times. The sample is drawn from a study of beta chain features in type 1 diabetes. At the level of the study: Across every sample, some 110 million sorted cells were examined in total.

The junction had 12 bases not matched to a gene; V was cut back by 4 bases and J by 5 bases. This CDR3 comprises 15 residues. Germline V gene sequence: CDR1 SQVTM, CDR2 ANQGSEA. The entirety of the isolated RNA underwent reverse transcription, so expressed TCRB transcripts were sequenced. Repertoires were generated with immunoSEQ multiplex PCR, while TCRdb's copy carries only in-frame clones and drops some. The table shows around 150,000 clones, with approximately 8.1% occurring only once. The rearrangement uses TRBV29-1 and TRBJ1-1, with 8 bases lining up with TRBD1. The source material was central memory CD4+ T cells from blood. The receptor was isolated from a man aged 18 to 30 in good health. This CDR3 is CSVGGIATGGTEAFF. The CDR3 coding sequence is TGCAGCGTTGGGGGGATTGCAACAGGGGGAACTGAAGCTTTCTTT.